The rows below give T cell receptor beta chains drawn from one sample of a study of long-term antiretroviral therapy in people with HIV. The table came from immunoSEQ multiplex PCR; TCRdb's copy has only in-frame clones and leaves some out. The sample lists under 45,000 clones; approximately 93% were seen once. The input for sequencing was unsorted PBMCs, taken around 5 years after starting antiretroviral therapy. These receptors all come from a woman aged 45-59 years with HIV. CDR3s include the opening cysteine and the closing phenylalanine or tryptophan. Each record gives: CDR3 length, D gene, V gene, CDR3 protein. The D gene is left open where the match is weak.

length: 15
D: TRBD1
V: TRBV5-4
CDR3: CASSPQGQGLYGYTF

length: 14
D: NA
V: TRBV5-5
CDR3: CASSLGGGGQPQHF

length: 15
D: TRBD1
V: TRBV6-4
CDR3: CASSVTGTGGDEQYF

length: 16
D: TRBD2
V: TRBV5-1
CDR3: CASSFGLAGSTDTQYF

length: 11
D: NA
V: TRBV7-6
CDR3: CASSFQETQYF

length: 16
D: TRBD1
V: TRBV7-9
CDR3: CASSLDRDRGRETQYF

length: 15
D: NA
V: TRBV19
CDR3: CASSGEANAGGKLFF

length: 12
D: NA
V: TRBV5-6
CDR3: CASSYRDLEAFF

length: 16
D: NA
V: TRBV5-1
CDR3: CASSLGWQQTYNEQFF

length: 17
D: NA
V: TRBV25-1
CDR3: CASSEYYPGARRETQYF

length: 15
D: TRBD1
V: TRBV5-4
CDR3: CASSQGQTGAYGYTF

length: 15
D: NA
V: TRBV11-2
CDR3: CASSSRKAGTDTQYF

length: 13
D: NA
V: TRBV18
CDR3: CASSLSGDTEAFF

length: 13
D: NA
V: TRBV30
CDR3: CAWTVGLDTEAFF

length: 13
D: NA
V: TRBV2
CDR3: CASRQGPDYGYTF

length: 14
D: NA
V: TRBV6-5
CDR3: CASSYSVEADTQYF

length: 14
D: NA
V: TRBV29-1
CDR3: CSVGGTVSYNEQFF